This record concerns one TCR beta chain sequence. How the authors handled the data: Amplification from reference gene primers served as the basis for estimated nucleated cell counts. Clones were read by immunoSEQ multiplex PCR, and TCRdb kept only the in-frame ones, dropping some. That table furnishes V, J and clone size, whereas the DNA furnished D and trimming. The sample lists 67,000 or so clones, approximately 80% seen once, with about 0.83% in the top ten. These data belong to a study of blood T cell repertoires in COVID-19. Across the whole study: From the United States, Italy and Spain came samples of acute and convalescent COVID-19. The cDNA or gDNA used as material had been derived from T cells, B-cell-depleted T cells, or PBMCs.

Germline loops: CDR1 MNHEY, CDR2 SMNVEV (reference sequence). V lost 4 bases and J lost 0, with 7 bases in between. CDR3 length: 13 residues. The source is a woman between 70 and 85 years old with acute or convalescent COVID-19. Material: peripheral blood. This chain joins TRBV27 and TRBJ2-7; D is undetermined. The CDR3 DNA reads TGTGCCAGCAGTTCCTTCGGCTCCTACGAGCAGTACTTC. Translated, it gives CASSSFGSYEQYF.